These 20 T cell receptor beta chains share one sample of origin, sequenced in a study of T-cell reconstitution after alpha-beta-depleted transplantation in children. A TCRbeta library incorporating unique molecular identifiers was prepared. Each CDR3 protein is one row after TCRdb ran MiXCR on the PCR reads. The sample records hundreds of thousands of distinct CDR3 sequences, around a sixth being singletons. Sequencing was performed on PBMCs, mostly from graft donor cells, taken 360 days after TCRalphabeta/CD19-depleted stem cell transplant. The receptors originated from a male patient under 10 years old who had a stem cell transplant for acute lymphoblastic leukemia, so the T cells may come from the graft donor.

The sample holds a few counts of this clonotype. This CDR3 is CASSSRQTPTGYTF. DNA for the CDR3: TGTGCCAGCAGTTCCAGACAGACCCCTACGGGCTACACCTTC. The rearrangement uses TRBV28 and TRBJ1-2; possibly TRBD1 for D (5 bases). The CDR3 has 14 amino acids. Per the germline V gene, CDR1 is MDHEN and CDR2 is SYDVKM. Trimming removed 4 bases at V and 8 bases at J, with 17 bases between.

This rearrangement joins TRBV12-5 to TRBJ2-7; the D is unclear. The CDR3 is made up of 13 amino acids. The germline V gene has CDR1 LGHNT and CDR2 FRNRAP. V was shortened by 1 base and J by 2 bases, with 6 bases between the two germline ends. CDR3 coding DNA: TGTGCTAGTGGTTTGGGGCCCACCTACGAGCAGTACTTC. It codes for CASGLGPTYEQYF.

The chain combines TRBV10-3 with TRBJ2-5; 7 bases fit TRBD1. With 6 bases clipped from V and 4 bases from J, the junction kept 17 bases outside the gene matches. This CDR3 region has 17 residues. Germline V lookup: CDR1 ENHRY, CDR2 SYGVKD. CDR3 sequence reads: CAISRRGLDRVGETQYF. The CDR3 bases are TGTGCCATCAGCAGGCGCGGTCTCGACAGGGTGGGAGAGACCCAGTACTTC.

This clonotype was detected a few times. This sequence joins TRBV3-1 and TRBJ1-1, with D unclear. This CDR3 spans 14 amino acids. CDR1 is LGHDT and CDR2 is YNNKEL in the germline V gene (reference sequence). Between the trimmed V and J ends, which lost 3 bases and 3 bases, there was a span of 11 bases. The CDR3 DNA follows: TGTGCCAGCAGCCATCGGGTTTGGGACACTGAAGCTTTCTTT. This translates into CASSHRVWDTEAFF. The complete variable domain, with remaining parts taken from reference TRBV3-1 and TRBJ1-1, reads DTAVSQTPKYLVTQMGNDKSIKCEQNLGHDTMYWYKQDSKKFLKIMFSYNNKELIINETVPNRFSPKSPDKAHLNLHINSLELGDSAVYFCASSHRVWDTEAFFGQGTRLTVV.

There are a few counts of this clonotype. V gene TRBV7-2 combines with J gene TRBJ2-2; tentatively, D is TRBD2 (5 bases). The CDR3 is 16 amino acids. V lost 1 base to trimming and J lost 1 base, with 10 bases between them. CDR1 is SGHTA, CDR2 FQGNSA, per germline. The CDR3 DNA reads TGTGCCAGCAGCTTAGAGTGGGCGGGGAACACCGGGGAGCTGTTTTTT. Its protein is CASSLEWAGNTGELFF.

This clonotype has more than one count but fewer than ten. This sequence joins TRBV5-1 and TRBJ1-2, with a weak D call TRBD1 (6 bases). Germline CDR1 SGHRS, CDR2 YFSETQ. The CDR3 consists of 14 residues. V was clipped by 4 bases and J by 2 bases, with 12 bases between them. Here the CDR3 reads CASSRDRTNYGYTF. CDR3 bases: TGCGCCAGCAGCAGAGACAGGACCAACTATGGCTACACCTTC.

The chain is built from TRBV29-1 and TRBJ2-3; D is possibly TRBD2 (6 bases). The V end lost 7 bases, the J end lost 1 base, and 15 bases lay between the germline ends. Germline CDR1 reads SQVTM; CDR2 reads ANQGSEA. The CDR3 contains 14 residues. In DNA, the CDR3 is TGCAGCGCTCGGAGCGGGTGGGGCACAGATACGCAGTATTTT. It specifies CSARSGWGTDTQYF.

This clonotype has a handful of counts. The rearrangement uses TRBV11-2 and TRBJ2-1, with D tentatively TRBD1 (6 bases). Trimming took 8 bases from V and 2 from J, leaving 25 bases between them. CDR1 is SGHAT and CDR2 is FQNNGV in the germline V gene. This CDR3 is 18 amino acids long. CDR3 in DNA: TGTGCCAGCCTGCCCGGCAGGGGCAGATCTTCTCCCTACAATGAGCAGTTCTTC. It translates to CASLPGRGRSSPYNEQFF.

The table lists this clonotype with a few counts. The chain combines TRBV4-3 with TRBJ2-7; no reliable D call. This CDR3 contains 13 residues. Trimming shortened V by 0 bases and J by 6 bases, and 9 bases separated the two germline ends. CDR1 is LGHNA, CDR2 YSLEER, per germline. CDR3 sequence: CASSQDLGREQYF. The CDR3 bases are TGCGCCAGCAGCCAAGACCTAGGTCGCGAGCAGTACTTC.

This clonotype was recorded a few times. This chain joins TRBV12-3 or TRBV12-4 and TRBJ2-3; 8 bases line up with TRBD1. The length of the CDR3 is 18 residues. With V trimmed by 3 bases and J by 0 bases, 11 bases remained unmatched. CDR3 in DNA: TGTGCCAGCAGTTTGACCTTCGCAGGGGGCCCTAGCACAGATACGCAGTATTTT. Its translation is CASSLTFAGGPSTDTQYF.

This clonotype has only one observation. This rearrangement joins TRBV11-2 to TRBJ2-1; D gene ambiguous. Per the germline V gene, CDR1 is SGHAT and CDR2 is FQNNGV. The V gene lost 5 bases and the J gene lost 5 bases, with 10 bases spanning the gap. The CDR3 contains 13 residues. This chain's CDR3 is CASSADAHNEQFF. The CDR3 nucleotides read TGTGCCAGCAGCGCGGACGCGCACAATGAGCAGTTCTTC.

This chain links TRBV5-1 with TRBJ2-1, with unresolved D. V lost 0 bases, J lost 0 bases, and 13 bases lay in between. Looked up from germline, CDR1 is SGHRS and CDR2 is YFSETQ. This CDR3 is 17 amino acids long. The CDR3 coding sequence is TGCGCCAGCAGCTTGGCGTTGGCGGCCGACTCCTACAATGAGCAGTTCTTC. Translation gives CASSLALAADSYNEQFF.

The chain combines TRBV10-3 with TRBJ1-2; D unclear. Trimming cost V 2 bases and J 0 bases, with 7 bases left between them. Germline CDR1 is ENHRY and CDR2 is SYGVKD. This CDR3 has 14 residues. This CDR3 is CAISEGQSNYGYTF. DNA for the CDR3: TGTGCCATCAGTGAGGGGCAGTCTAACTATGGCTACACCTTC.

The genes are TRBV5-1 and TRBJ2-3, with TRBD2 matching over 8 bases. The CDR3 runs 15 residues. Trimming took 2 bases from V and 0 from J; bases not matched to a gene: 2. In germline, CDR1 is SGHRS, CDR2 YFSETQ. CDR3 in DNA: TGCGCCAGCAGCTTCATAGCGGGGAGCACAGATACGCAGTATTTT. Its protein is CASSFIAGSTDTQYF.

This clonotype was found a few times. V and J are TRBV24-1 and TRBJ2-2, with unresolved D. Germline CDR1 reads KGHDR; CDR2 reads SFDVKD. The CDR3 is 16 residues long. V lost 0 bases to trimming and J lost 4 bases, with 11 bases between them. The CDR3 DNA follows: TGTGCCACCAGTGATTTGAGGACCCGAGTCACCGGGGAGCTGTTTTTT. Translation: CATSDLRTRVTGELFF.

The chain uses TRBV5-1 and TRBJ1-4; D is unclear. Trimming took 0 bases from V and 10 from J, leaving 13 bases between them. The length of the CDR3 is 14 residues. Germline CDR1 reads SGHRS; CDR2 reads YFSETQ. CDR3 sequence: CASSLDSLSGKLFF. CDR3 nucleotides: TGCGCCAGCAGCTTGGACAGCCTATCAGGAAAACTGTTTTTT. Full variable domain (rest looked up from reference TRBV5-1 and TRBJ1-4): KAGVTQTPRYLIKTRGQQVTLSCSPISGHRSVSWYQQTPGQGLQFLFEYFSETQRNKGNFPGRFSGRQFSNSRSEMNVSTLELGDSALYLCASSLDSLSGKLFFGSGTQLSVL.

This clonotype came up a few times. The V gene is TRBV10-3, the J gene TRBJ2-7, with TRBD2 identical over 9 bases. Per the germline V gene, CDR1 is ENHRY and CDR2 is SYGVKD. CDR3 size: 14 residues. Trimming cost V 5 bases and J 2 bases; bases outside gene matches: 4. The CDR3 coding sequence is TGTGCCATCAGTCTAGCGGGGAAAACCTACGAGCAGTACTTC. This sequence encodes CAISLAGKTYEQYF.

V gene TRBV30 combines with J gene TRBJ1-6; 7 positions match TRBD1. Germline CDR1 reads GTSNPN; CDR2 reads SVGIG (reference sequence). Losses at the gene ends were 0 bases for V and 4 bases for J; bases not matched to a gene: 9. The CDR3 has 17 residues. CDR3 amino acids: CAWSVTLTGQYNSPLHF. DNA for the CDR3: TGTGCCTGGAGTGTAACTCTGACGGGACAGTATAATTCACCCCTCCACTTT.

There are a few counts of this clonotype. This sequence joins TRBV7-2 and TRBJ2-1; D possibly matches TRBD1 or TRBD2 (5 bases each). Germline V gene sequence: CDR1 SGHTA, CDR2 FQGNSA. The V gene lost 1 base and the J gene lost 0 bases, with 13 bases spanning the gap. The CDR3 spans 17 residues. The CDR3 reads CASSLGGLASSYNEQFF. CDR3 bases: TGTGCCAGCAGCTTAGGGGGGTTAGCTAGCTCCTACAATGAGCAGTTCTTC.

This clonotype was detected a few times. The J gene is TRBJ2-2, the V gene TRBV10-3; 9 bases map to TRBD2. V lost 0 bases, J lost 6 bases, and 5 bases stayed unmatched. The V gene's germline CDR1 is ENHRY and CDR2 SYGVKD. The CDR3 loop spans 16 amino acids. CDR3 residues: CAISESPSGVAGELFF. The CDR3 DNA is TGTGCCATCAGTGAGTCCCCTAGCGGGGTTGCCGGGGAGCTGTTTTTT.